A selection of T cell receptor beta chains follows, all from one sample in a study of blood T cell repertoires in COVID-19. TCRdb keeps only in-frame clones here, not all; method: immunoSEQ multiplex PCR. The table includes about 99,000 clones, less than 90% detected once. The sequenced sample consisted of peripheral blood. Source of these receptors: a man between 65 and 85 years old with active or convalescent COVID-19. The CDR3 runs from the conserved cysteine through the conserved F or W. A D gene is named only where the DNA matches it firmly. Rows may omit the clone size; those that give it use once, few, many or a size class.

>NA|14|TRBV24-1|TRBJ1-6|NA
TGTGCCACCAGTCTCTCAGTGAATAATTCACCCCCCCACTTT
CATSLSVNNSPPHF
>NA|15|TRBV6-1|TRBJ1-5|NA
TGTGCCAGCAGTGAAGTTGGCCGGGGAGGGCAGCCCCAGCATTTT
CASSEVGRGGQPQHF
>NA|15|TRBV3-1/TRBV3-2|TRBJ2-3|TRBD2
TGTGCCAGCAGTTCCGGGACTAAATCTTCAGATACGCAGTATTTT
CASSSGTKSSDTQYF
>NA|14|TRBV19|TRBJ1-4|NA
TGTGCCAGTAGTAAGCCGGGATGGGATGAAAAACTGTTTTTT
CASSKPGWDEKLFF
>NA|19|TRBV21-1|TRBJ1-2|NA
TGTGCCAGCAGCAAAGAAGAGGGGGGACAGGGAGCCCCTAACTATGGCTACACCTTC
CASSKEEGGQGAPNYGYTF
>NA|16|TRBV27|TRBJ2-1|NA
TGTGCCAGCAGTCCCCGAACCGGGACTGGCAACAATGAGCAGTTCTTC
CASSPRTGTGNNEQFF
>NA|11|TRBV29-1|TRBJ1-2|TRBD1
TGCAGCGCGGGACAGGGGTCTGGCTACACCTTC
CSAGQGSGYTF
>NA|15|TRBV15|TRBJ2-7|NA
TGTGCCACCAGCAGAGATCCCGGACATGACTACGAGCAGTACTTC
CATSRDPGHDYEQYF
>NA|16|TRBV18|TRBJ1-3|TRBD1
TGTGCCAGCTCACCATACGGACAGGCCGACGGAAACACCATATATTTT
CASSPYGQADGNTIYF
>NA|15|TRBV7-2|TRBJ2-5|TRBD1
TGTGCCAGCAGCTTAACGACAGGGGGCGAAAAGACCCAGTACTTC
CASSLTTGGEKTQYF
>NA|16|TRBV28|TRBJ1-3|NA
TGTGCCAGCAGTTTCTTCCGGAGCCCGGGGGGAAACACCATATATTTT
CASSFFRSPGGNTIYF
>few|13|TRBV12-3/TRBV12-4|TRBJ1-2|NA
TGTGCCAGCAGTTCCCTGGACTACTATGGCTACACCTTC
CASSSLDYYGYTF
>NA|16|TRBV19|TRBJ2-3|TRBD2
TGTGCCAGTAGTTCCCGAGGGGCGCGGGGGGCAGATACGCAGTATTTT
CASSSRGARGADTQYF
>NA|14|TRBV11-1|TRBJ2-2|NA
TGTGCCAGCAGCAACAGGATGAACACCGGGGAGCTGTTTTTT
CASSNRMNTGELFF
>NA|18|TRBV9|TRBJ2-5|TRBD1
TGTGCCAGCAGCGTAGGGACAGGGGCAAACTCCTATCAAGAGACCCAGTACTTC
CASSVGTGANSYQETQYF
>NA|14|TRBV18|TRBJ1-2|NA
TGTGCCAGCTCACCTTTGAACATGGACTATGGCTACACCTTC
CASSPLNMDYGYTF
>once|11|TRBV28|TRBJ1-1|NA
TGTGCCAGCACCTCGAACACTGAAGCTTTCTTT
CASTSNTEAFF